This section outlines one T cell receptor beta chain sequence together with its context. This specimen comes from a study of blood T cell repertoires in COVID-19. Across the whole study: Acute and convalescent COVID-19 samples came from the United States, Italy and Spain. PBMCs, B-cell-depleted T cells, or T cells provided the cDNA or gDNA that made up the material.

In the authors' methods: Reference gene primer amplification yielded estimated nucleated cell counts. Clones were read by immunoSEQ multiplex PCR, and TCRdb kept only the in-frame ones, dropping some. That table furnishes V, J and clone size, whereas the DNA furnished D and trimming. The sample lists approximately 140,000 clones; around 87% were seen once. The CDR3 is made up of 16 amino acids. Trimming removed 5 bases from V and 6 bases from J; junction bases left unmatched: 11. Germline CDR1 is SGHTA and CDR2 is FQGTGA. V and J are TRBV7-3 and TRBJ2-1, with TRBD1 identical over 9 bases. Sequencing input: peripheral blood. The clonotype originates from a woman aged 60-75 years with active or convalescent COVID-19. The CDR3 region has the DNA TGTGCCAGCAGCCCGACCGGGACAGGGAGACCCAATGAGCAGTTCTTC. It is translated as CASSPTGTGRPNEQFF.